The rows below give T cell receptor beta chains drawn from one sample of a study of shared T cell receptors in the human thymus. Using immunoSEQ multiplex PCR, the repertoire was profiled, and TCRdb retains in-frame clones only, with some absent. Of approximately 660,000 clones in the sample, roughly 90% were seen once. These data also featured in a second study, about human thymus T cells.

What was sequenced was thymocytes. These receptors were taken from a boy in the first two years of life with a congenital heart defect. Each CDR3 is given with its conserved first and last residue. The D gene is left open where the match is weak. The size of a clone is reported for some rows only, either as once, few or many, or as a class for expanded clones.

v_gene	abundance	j_gene	d_gene	len	CDR3aa	CDR3nt
TRBV4-1	few	TRBJ2-7	TRBD2	15	CASSHVGLGTYEQYF	TGCGCCAGCAGCCATGTTGGACTAGGGACCTACGAGCAGTACTTC
TRBV6-4	-	TRBJ2-7	-	15	CASSSGVETGYEQYF	TGTGCCAGCTCGTCCGGGGTAGAAACAGGGTACGAGCAGTACTTC
TRBV19	-	TRBJ1-2	-	14	CASTPKQGYYGYTF	TGTGCCAGTACCCCCAAACAGGGTTACTATGGCTACACCTTC
TRBV7-9	-	TRBJ2-1	TRBD2	15	CASSQREGLNNEQFF	TGTGCCAGCAGCCAGCGGGAGGGCCTAAACAATGAGCAGTTCTTC
TRBV11-2	few	TRBJ2-2	TRBD2	16	CASSLVGAGGTGELFF	TGTGCCAGCAGCTTAGTAGGGGCGGGAGGGACCGGGGAGCTGTTTTTT
TRBV15	once	TRBJ2-7	-	13	CATSMTRGNEQYF	TGTGCCACCAGCATGACGAGGGGGAACGAGCAGTACTTC
TRBV5-4	-	TRBJ2-1	TRBD2	18	CASSLFVASGRAVNEQFF	TGTGCCAGCAGCTTGTTCGTTGCTAGCGGGAGGGCCGTGAATGAGCAGTTCTTC
TRBV6-6	once	TRBJ2-5	-	14	CASNLRSGSWTQYF	TGTGCCAGCAACTTACGTTCGGGGAGTTGGACCCAGTACTTC
TRBV11-2	-	TRBJ2-2	-	14	CASSLARDTGELFF	TGTGCCAGCAGCTTAGCCCGAGACACCGGGGAGCTGTTTTTT
TRBV11-3	once	TRBJ2-2	-	13	CASSTRNTGELFF	TGTGCCAGCAGCACTCGGAACACCGGGGAGCTGTTTTTT
TRBV11-2	-	TRBJ2-7	TRBD2	20	CASSLDLGVAGVEGRGEQYF	TGTGCCAGCAGCTTAGATCTGGGAGTAGCGGGAGTTGAAGGCCGGGGGGAGCAGTACTTC
TRBV6-5	-	TRBJ2-1	TRBD1	14	CASGTGEPYNEQFF	TGTGCCAGCGGTACAGGGGAGCCCTACAATGAGCAGTTCTTC
TRBV28	-	TRBJ1-5	-	18	CASSLPLYRAQKNQPQHF	TGTGCCAGCAGTTTGCCCCTATACAGGGCCCAAAAAAATCAGCCCCAGCATTTT
TRBV27	-	TRBJ2-7	-	14	CASSPTRVSYEQYF	TGTGCCAGCAGTCCCACCCGGGTCTCCTACGAGCAGTACTTC
TRBV19	-	TRBJ1-5	-	16	CASTLGGGAGNQPQHF	TGTGCCAGTACTTTAGGCGGGGGGGCGGGCAATCAGCCCCAGCATTTT
TRBV6-1	-	TRBJ2-5	-	13	CASSRDSQETQYF	TGTGCCAGCAGTCGCGACAGCCAAGAGACCCAGTACTTC
TRBV7-6	-	TRBJ2-1	-	15	CASRPTVHYNNEQFF	TGTGCCAGCAGACCGACGGTCCACTACAATAATGAGCAGTTCTTC
TRBV6-5	-	TRBJ2-1	TRBD2	15	CASSPLAGVWNEQFF	TGTGCCAGCAGCCCCCTAGCGGGAGTTTGGAATGAGCAGTTCTTC